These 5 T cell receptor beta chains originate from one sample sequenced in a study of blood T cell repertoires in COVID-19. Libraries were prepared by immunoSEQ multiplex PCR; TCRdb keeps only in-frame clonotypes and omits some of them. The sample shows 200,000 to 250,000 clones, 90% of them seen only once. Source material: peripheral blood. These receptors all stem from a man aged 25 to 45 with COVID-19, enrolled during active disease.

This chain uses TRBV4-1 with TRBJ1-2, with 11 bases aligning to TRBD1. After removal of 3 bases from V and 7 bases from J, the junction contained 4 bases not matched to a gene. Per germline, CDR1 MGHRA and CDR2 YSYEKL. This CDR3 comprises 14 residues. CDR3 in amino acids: CASSQDRGHLGYTF. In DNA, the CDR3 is TGCGCCAGCAGCCAGGACAGGGGGCATCTTGGCTACACCTTC.

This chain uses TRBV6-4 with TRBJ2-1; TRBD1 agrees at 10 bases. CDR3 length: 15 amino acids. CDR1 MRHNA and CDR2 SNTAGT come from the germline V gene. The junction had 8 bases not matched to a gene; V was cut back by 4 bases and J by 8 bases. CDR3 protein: CASSVGTGAGDEQFF. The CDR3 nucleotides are TGTGCCAGCAGTGTAGGGACAGGGGCGGGCGATGAGCAGTTCTTC.

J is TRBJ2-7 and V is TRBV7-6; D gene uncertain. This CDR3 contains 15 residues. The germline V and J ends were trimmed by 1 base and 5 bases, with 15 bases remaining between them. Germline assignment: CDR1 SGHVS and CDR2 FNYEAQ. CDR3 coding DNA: TGTGCCAGCAGCTTAGTCGGAACCCCTAGGAACGAGCAGTACTTC. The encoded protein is CASSLVGTPRNEQYF.

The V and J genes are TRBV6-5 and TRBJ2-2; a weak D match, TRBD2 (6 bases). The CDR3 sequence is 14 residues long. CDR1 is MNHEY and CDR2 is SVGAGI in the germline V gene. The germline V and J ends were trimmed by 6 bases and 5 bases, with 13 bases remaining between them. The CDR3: CASRAGIITGELFF. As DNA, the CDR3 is TGTGCCAGCAGGGCGGGGATTATAACCGGGGAGCTGTTTTTT.

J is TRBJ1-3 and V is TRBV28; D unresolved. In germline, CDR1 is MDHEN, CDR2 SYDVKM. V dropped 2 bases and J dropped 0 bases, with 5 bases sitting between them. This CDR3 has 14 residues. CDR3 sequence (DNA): TGTGCCAGCAGTTTAGAGGGCTCTGGAAACACCATATATTTT. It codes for CASSLEGSGNTIYF.